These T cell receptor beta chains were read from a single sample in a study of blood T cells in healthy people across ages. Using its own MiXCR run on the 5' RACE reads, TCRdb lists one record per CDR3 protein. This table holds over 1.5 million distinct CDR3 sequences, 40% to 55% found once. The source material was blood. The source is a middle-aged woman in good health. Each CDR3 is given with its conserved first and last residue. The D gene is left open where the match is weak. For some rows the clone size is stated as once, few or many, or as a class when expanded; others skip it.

CDR3nt: TGTGCCAGCAGTGTAGGGACCGCGGACACCAACCAAGAGACCCAGTACTTC
CDR3aa: CASSVGTADTNQETQYF
abundance: few
d_gene: NA
v_gene: TRBV2
j_gene: TRBJ2-5

CDR3nt: TGTGCCAGCAGGTCCCCCGACAGGGGGGAGTTCTTC
CDR3aa: CASRSPDRGEFF
abundance: few
d_gene: TRBD1
v_gene: TRBV6-6
j_gene: TRBJ2-1

CDR3nt: TGTGCCAGCAGCTTCGGACAGATAGAGACCCAGTACTTC
CDR3aa: CASSFGQIETQYF
abundance: many
d_gene: NA
v_gene: TRBV13
j_gene: TRBJ2-5

CDR3nt: TGCAGTGCTTCCTGGGGAGACAGGCACACCGGGGAGCTGTTTTTT
CDR3aa: CSASWGDRHTGELFF
abundance: NA
d_gene: NA
v_gene: TRBV20-1
j_gene: TRBJ2-2

CDR3nt: TGCGCCAGCAGCCAAGATCGGACGGAGATCTACGAGCAGTACTTC
CDR3aa: CASSQDRTEIYEQYF
abundance: few
d_gene: NA
v_gene: TRBV4-3
j_gene: TRBJ2-7

CDR3nt: TGTGCCAGCAGCCACACACCAGGGGGCCAAGAGACCCAGTACTTC
CDR3aa: CASSHTPGGQETQYF
abundance: few
d_gene: TRBD1
v_gene: TRBV9
j_gene: TRBJ2-5

CDR3nt: TGTGCCATCAGCGGGGGGGGGACTACAGATACGCAGTATTTT
CDR3aa: CAISGGGTTDTQYF
abundance: NA
d_gene: TRBD2
v_gene: TRBV10-3
j_gene: TRBJ2-3

CDR3nt: TGTGCCAGCAGCTTAATGGCCCACAGGGTCGCGGGGGAGACCCAGTACTTC
CDR3aa: CASSLMAHRVAGETQYF
abundance: NA
d_gene: NA
v_gene: TRBV7-6
j_gene: TRBJ2-5

CDR3nt: TGCGCCAGCAGCCAAGAAATTGCCCGTAGGTCGGATGGCTACACCTTC
CDR3aa: CASSQEIARRSDGYTF
abundance: NA
d_gene: NA
v_gene: TRBV4-3
j_gene: TRBJ1-2

CDR3nt: TGCGCCAGCAGCAATGACAGTCCATTACAAGAGACCCAGTACTTC
CDR3aa: CASSNDSPLQETQYF
abundance: NA
d_gene: NA
v_gene: TRBV5-1
j_gene: TRBJ2-5

CDR3nt: TGTGCCAGCAGCCCCCCGATCGTTTCTGGGGCCAACGTCCTGACTTTC
CDR3aa: CASSPPIVSGANVLTF
abundance: NA
d_gene: NA
v_gene: TRBV7-2
j_gene: TRBJ2-6

CDR3nt: TGTGCCAGCAGTCGGGACAGGGTTGAGGTCAAAAACATTCAGTACTTC
CDR3aa: CASSRDRVEVKNIQYF
abundance: few
d_gene: TRBD1
v_gene: TRBV28
j_gene: TRBJ2-4